Sequencing of this T cell receptor (beta chain) was carried out in a study of T cells in Graves' hyperthyroidism and ophthalmopathy (dated by TCRdb to about 2019). Regarding the study in general: Peripheral blood was collected at initial diagnosis, before any treatment. An independent validation cohort of about 20 hyperthyroidism patients and about 16 patients who later progressed to ophthalmopathy tested prospective prediction of ophthalmopathy. To identify distinguishing TCR V-J signatures, a discovery cohort of 90 to 100 patients was used, comprising approximately 40 with Graves' ophthalmopathy and 57 with stable Graves' hyperthyroidism. For training and testing, the roughly 93 patients in the discovery cohort were randomly divided in a 7:3 ratio. The study also compared thyroid tissue and blood T-cell repertoires from a handful of Graves' hyperthyroidism patients. The paper reports TCR Vbeta CDR3 sequencing of about 140 peripheral blood samples: under 45 ophthalmopathy, over 70 hyperthyroidism and approximately 17 progressor patients. After sampling, hyperthyroidism patients received methimazole starting at 30 mg daily, and ophthalmopathy patients received high-dose intravenous methylprednisolone.

Amplification of TCR beta CDR3 regions was carried out from RNA transcripts. The first round of RT-PCR for the TCR CDR3 was performed with the HTBI primer set and the Qiagen OneStep RT-PCR kit. Libraries were constructed in a second round of multiplex PCR, after which size selection and purification were carried out. Sequencing of the libraries was done on an Illumina HiSeq2000 using paired-end 100 bp reads. In the original analysis: Raw data were processed with SOAPnuke, discarding reads with adapters, uncalled bases, mean Phred below 15, or no exact constant-primer or identifier match. COPE v1.2.5 was used to merge the high-quality paired reads, and each unique nucleotide sequence was defined as a clonotype. MiTCR v1.1 was used to align the clonotypes against IMGT TRBV, TRBD and TRBJ reference segments. Only V-J combinations with frequency above 0.0001, covering 99.2% of repertoires, were analysed. The TCS score was defined as F50 (clonal expansion) divided by E x V (chaos), with BLOSUM62-based TCRdist calculated between CDR3 peptides within each V-J. Welch's t-statistics and random forest reduced around 550 V-J features to 13, which were used in a naive Bayes classifier (R e1071). TCRdb applied fastp at Q25 and MiXCR to the public reads, then kept only in-frame beta chains. Each CDR3 protein gets just one entry, which takes the most common genes and DNA from the rows behind it. TCRdb's processing, not the study's, gives the V and J calls here. The sample table holds over 400,000 distinct CDR3 sequences, of which roughly 14% were seen once. The ten largest account for around 13% of the sample.

Ophthalmopathy patients had moderately to severely active disease, with a Clinical Activity Score of 3 or more, a NOSPECS grade of 4 or more, and a disease duration of less than 3 months. Any patient with an uncontrolled infection, another autoimmune disease, pregnancy or lactation was excluded. Diagnoses were established on the basis of clinical symptoms, serum thyroxine and TRAb, thyroid ultrasound, and orbital computed tomography. PBMCs were isolated from approximately 10 ml of fresh peripheral blood by Ficoll-Paque density gradient centrifugation. Trizol reagent was used to extract total RNA, and RNA quality was then checked on an Agilent 2100 Bioanalyzer. Including cysteine and phenylalanine, the CDR3 has 15 amino acids. Only CDR3 DNA is held: 45 bases, read in frame from base 1. CDR1 and CDR2 are read off the germline V gene as SQVTM and ANQGSEA. Paper-wide results and their limitations: Sample size was not statistically predetermined, and blinding of investigators to group allocation was not performed. Most expanded thyroid clonotypes (frequency above 0.001) were also detected in blood, suggesting blood repertoires may reflect thyroid immune responses. A model built on a 13 V-J signature distinguished ophthalmopathy from stable hyperthyroidism, reaching around 88% sensitivity and about 81% specificity in cross-validation and 80%/75% in testing. In validation, the model predicted progression to ophthalmopathy a median of roughly six months before onset, with approximately 68% sensitivity and 72.22% specificity.

The table lists this clonotype with many counts. Its antigen has not been determined. Base qualities are not recorded, but no much larger clone differs from it by a single base. The rearranged segments are TRBV29-1 and TRBJ2-3; the D match is possibly TRBD1 or TRBD2, with 5 bases aligned in each. Sequencing used blood. The receptor's source is a man between 18 and 29 years old with Graves' ophthalmopathy. The encoded CDR3 is CSPMGERKTTDTQYF. The DNA sequence is TGCAGTCCGATGGGGGAGCGAAAGACTACAGATACGCAGTATTTT.